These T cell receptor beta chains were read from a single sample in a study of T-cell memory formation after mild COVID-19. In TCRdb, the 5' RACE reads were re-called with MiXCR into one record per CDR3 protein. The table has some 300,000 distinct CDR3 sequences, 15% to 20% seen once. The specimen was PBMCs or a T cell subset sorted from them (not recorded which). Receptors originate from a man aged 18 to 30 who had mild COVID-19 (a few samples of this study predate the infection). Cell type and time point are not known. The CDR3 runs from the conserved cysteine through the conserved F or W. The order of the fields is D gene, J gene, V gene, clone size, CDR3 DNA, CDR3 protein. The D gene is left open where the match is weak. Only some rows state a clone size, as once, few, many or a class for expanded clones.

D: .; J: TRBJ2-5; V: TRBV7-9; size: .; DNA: TGTGCCAGCAGCTTTTCTGTCCCTCAAGAGACCCAGTACTTC; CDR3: CASSFSVPQETQYF
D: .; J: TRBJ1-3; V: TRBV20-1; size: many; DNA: TGCAGTGCCCGGGACTTCAACTCTGGAAACACCATATATTTT; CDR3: CSARDFNSGNTIYF
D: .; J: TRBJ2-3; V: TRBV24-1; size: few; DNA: TGTGCCACCAGTGATCGGCAGGGTGCAGATACGCAGTATTTT; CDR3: CATSDRQGADTQYF
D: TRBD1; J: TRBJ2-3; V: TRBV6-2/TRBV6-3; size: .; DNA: TGTGCCAGCAGGACGACAGGGGGTAGCACAGATACGCAGTATTTT; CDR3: CASRTTGGSTDTQYF
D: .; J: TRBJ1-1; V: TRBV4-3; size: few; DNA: TGCGCCAGCAGCCAAGAACCCCGAATGATGGCTTTCTTT; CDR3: CASSQEPRMMAFF
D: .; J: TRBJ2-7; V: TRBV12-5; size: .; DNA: TGTGCTAGTGGTTACGCTGGGTTCTACGCGCAGTACTTC; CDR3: CASGYAGFYAQYF
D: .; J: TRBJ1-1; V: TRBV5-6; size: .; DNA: TGTGCCAGCAGCTTAGGCACAAGCACTGAAGCTTTCTTT; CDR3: CASSLGTSTEAFF
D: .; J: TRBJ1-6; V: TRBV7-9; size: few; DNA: TGTGCCAGCAGCTTAGACCCGGTTAATTCACCCCTCCACTTT; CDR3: CASSLDPVNSPLHF
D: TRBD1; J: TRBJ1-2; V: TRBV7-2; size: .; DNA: TGTGCCAGCAGCCTGACAGGGGGCCGAGAAAACTATGGCAACACCTTC; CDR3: CASSLTGGRENYGNTF
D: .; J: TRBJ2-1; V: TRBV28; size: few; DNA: TGTGCCAGCAGTTTGGTGTCGGGACATGTGTTTTACAATGAGCAGTTCTTC; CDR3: CASSLVSGHVFYNEQFF
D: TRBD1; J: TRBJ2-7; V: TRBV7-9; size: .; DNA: TGTGCCAGCAACCGGGACAGGGGCTCCTACGAGCAGTACTTC; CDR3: CASNRDRGSYEQYF
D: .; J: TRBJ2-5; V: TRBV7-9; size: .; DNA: TGTGCCAGCAGCCCTAGAGGGATATTGGAGACCCAGTACTTC; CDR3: CASSPRGILETQYF